A selection of T cell receptor beta chains follows, all from one sample in a study of blood T cell repertoires in COVID-19. Generated by immunoSEQ multiplex PCR, the TCRdb table keeps only in-frame clones and is missing some. This sample has 350,000 to 450,000 clones, with just under 90% found just once. Sequenced: PBMCs or T cells enriched from blood (not recorded which). The source is a woman in her 30s who had recovered from COVID-19. CDR3s include the opening cysteine and the closing phenylalanine or tryptophan. The D gene is left open where the match is weak. The size entry is marked missing in some rows and otherwise reads once, few, many or a size class.

D: TRBD2; J: TRBJ2-3; size: NA; V: TRBV20-1; CDR3: CSASPAGGGVDTQYF; DNA: TGCAGTGCTAGTCCGGCGGGGGGCGGGGTGGATACGCAGTATTTT
D: TRBD2; J: TRBJ2-2; size: NA; V: TRBV5-4; CDR3: CASSSGTRDTGELFF; DNA: TGTGCCAGCAGCTCCGGGACTAGGGACACCGGGGAGCTGTTTTTT
D: TRBD1; J: TRBJ1-2; size: NA; V: TRBV3-1/TRBV3-2; CDR3: CASSQDRVGYGYTF; DNA: TGTGCCAGCAGCCAGGACAGGGTGGGCTATGGCTACACCTTC
D: NA; J: TRBJ1-1; size: NA; V: TRBV15; CDR3: CATSRGFGWETEAFF; DNA: TGTGCCACCAGCCGAGGCTTTGGGTGGGAGACTGAAGCTTTCTTT
D: TRBD1; J: TRBJ2-7; size: NA; V: TRBV7-9; CDR3: CASSLGSGWTGVDEQYF; DNA: TGTGCCAGCAGCTTAGGTTCGGGCTGGACAGGGGTGGACGAGCAGTACTTC
D: TRBD2; J: TRBJ2-3; size: NA; V: TRBV2; CDR3: CASKSGGHPDTQYF; DNA: TGTGCCAGCAAGTCGGGGGGGCACCCAGATACGCAGTATTTT
D: TRBD1; J: TRBJ2-7; size: NA; V: TRBV7-8; CDR3: CASSRRVPGQGFDEQYF; DNA: TGTGCCAGCAGCCGAAGGGTTCCGGGACAGGGTTTCGACGAGCAGTACTTC
D: TRBD2; J: TRBJ2-7; size: NA; V: TRBV12-5; CDR3: CASGSGRITYEQYF; DNA: TGTGCTAGTGGTAGCGGGAGGATCACCTACGAGCAGTACTTC
D: TRBD1; J: TRBJ1-5; size: NA; V: TRBV4-1; CDR3: CASSQGTGNSNQPQHF; DNA: TGCGCCAGCAGCCAAGGGACAGGGAATAGCAATCAGCCCCAGCATTTT
D: TRBD1; J: TRBJ2-6; size: NA; V: TRBV3-1/TRBV3-2; CDR3: CASSQDWGLRTGGTGANVLTF; DNA: TGTGCCAGCAGCCAAGATTGGGGCCTGAGGACAGGGGGCACTGGGGCCAACGTCCTGACTTTC
D: TRBD1; J: TRBJ1-6; size: NA; V: TRBV18; CDR3: CASSPSPQGAPYSPLHF; DNA: TGTGCCAGCTCACCATCTCCACAGGGGGCGCCTTATTCACCCCTCCACTTT
D: NA; J: TRBJ2-1; size: NA; V: TRBV7-3; CDR3: CASSSQGGNEQFF; DNA: TGTGCCAGCAGCTCCCAGGGTGGTAATGAGCAGTTCTTC
D: NA; J: TRBJ2-7; size: once; V: TRBV6-5; CDR3: CASKSTNYEQYF; DNA: TGTGCCAGCAAGAGTACTAACTACGAGCAGTACTTC
D: NA; J: TRBJ1-6; size: NA; V: TRBV5-1; CDR3: CASSLAGGAVNSPLHF; DNA: TGCGCCAGCAGCTTGGCCGGCGGGGCAGTCAATTCACCCCTCCACTTT
D: NA; J: TRBJ1-2; size: NA; V: TRBV20-1; CDR3: CSARVGDGYTF; DNA: TGCAGTGCTAGAGTGGGAGATGGCTACACCTTC
D: NA; J: TRBJ2-1; size: NA; V: TRBV19; CDR3: CASSIEGSSYNEQFF; DNA: TGTGCCAGTAGTATAGAGGGGAGCTCCTACAATGAGCAGTTCTTC
D: TRBD2; J: TRBJ2-1; size: many; V: TRBV28; CDR3: CASSFAGGDNEQFF; DNA: TGTGCCAGCAGTTTTGCGGGGGGGGACAATGAGCAGTTCTTC
D: NA; J: TRBJ2-2; size: NA; V: TRBV18; CDR3: CASSPMTDGAGELFF; DNA: TGTGCCAGCTCACCAATGACAGACGGTGCCGGGGAGCTGTTTTTT
D: NA; J: TRBJ2-1; size: NA; V: TRBV7-8; CDR3: CASSLARDRRGNEQFF; DNA: TGTGCCAGCAGCTTAGCGAGGGACCGGAGGGGCAATGAGCAGTTCTTC
D: TRBD1; J: TRBJ1-5; size: NA; V: TRBV28; CDR3: CASTSNRGRFQPQHF; DNA: TGTGCCAGCACCAGCAACAGGGGGCGCTTTCAGCCCCAGCATTTT
D: TRBD1; J: TRBJ2-7; size: NA; V: TRBV7-2; CDR3: CASLDPGQGFYEQYF; DNA: TGTGCCAGCCTCGACCCGGGACAGGGGTTCTACGAGCAGTACTTC
D: TRBD1; J: TRBJ1-6; size: NA; V: TRBV5-1; CDR3: CASSLEGQNSPLHF; DNA: TGCGCCAGCAGCTTGGAGGGACAGAACTCACCCCTCCACTTT
D: NA; J: TRBJ1-5; size: NA; V: TRBV4-2; CDR3: CASSQFPPQGKDNQPQHF; DNA: TGTGCCAGCAGCCAATTTCCGCCTCAGGGGAAAGACAATCAGCCCCAGCATTTT
D: NA; J: TRBJ2-7; size: NA; V: TRBV7-9; CDR3: CASSSELPEQYF; DNA: TGTGCCAGCAGCTCTGAACTTCCCGAGCAGTACTTC
D: TRBD1; J: TRBJ2-1; size: once; V: TRBV7-9; CDR3: CASSQYRDRGYNEQFF; DNA: TGTGCCAGCAGCCAATACCGGGACAGGGGCTACAATGAGCAGTTCTTC
D: NA; J: TRBJ1-2; size: NA; V: TRBV9; CDR3: CASSVLGQNYGYTF; DNA: TGTGCCAGCAGCGTTTTAGGACAAAACTATGGCTACACCTTC
D: TRBD1; J: TRBJ1-1; size: NA; V: TRBV27; CDR3: CASSLSQGVSTEAFF; DNA: TGTGCCAGCAGTTTATCGCAGGGGGTGTCCACTGAAGCTTTCTTT
D: NA; J: TRBJ1-2; size: NA; V: TRBV7-9; CDR3: CASSRRDTDGYTF; DNA: TGTGCCAGCAGCAGACGGGACACCGATGGCTACACCTTC
D: NA; J: TRBJ2-3; size: NA; V: TRBV24-1; CDR3: CATSGPGIGDTQYF; DNA: TGTGCCACCAGTGGTCCGGGGATTGGAGATACGCAGTATTTT
D: NA; J: TRBJ2-7; size: NA; V: TRBV28; CDR3: CASSLSRQEKAYEQYF; DNA: TGTGCCAGCAGTTTATCCCGACAGGAGAAAGCCTACGAGCAGTACTTC
D: TRBD2; J: TRBJ2-1; size: NA; V: TRBV18; CDR3: CASSPSGRGFNEQFF; DNA: TGTGCCAGCTCACCTTCAGGGAGGGGATTCAATGAGCAGTTCTTC
D: NA; J: TRBJ2-1; size: medium-sized; V: TRBV19; CDR3: CASSIPLGGEQFF; DNA: TGTGCCAGTAGTATTCCTCTGGGGGGTGAGCAGTTCTTC
D: NA; J: TRBJ1-6; size: NA; V: TRBV30; CDR3: CAWSGVVRGSPLHF; DNA: TGTGCCTGGAGTGGGGTAGTGAGAGGCTCACCCCTCCACTTT
D: TRBD2; J: TRBJ2-1; size: many; V: TRBV6-4; CDR3: CASSDGGGGYNEQFF; DNA: TGTGCCAGCAGTGACGGGGGGGGTGGCTACAATGAGCAGTTCTTC
D: TRBD1; J: TRBJ2-7; size: few; V: TRBV7-8; CDR3: CASSLEGATYEQYF; DNA: TGTGCCAGCAGCTTAGAGGGGGCGACCTACGAGCAGTACTTC
D: NA; J: TRBJ1-1; size: NA; V: TRBV2; CDR3: CASSYAKNTEAFF; DNA: TGTGCCAGCAGTTATGCTAAGAACACTGAAGCTTTCTTT
D: NA; J: TRBJ1-4; size: NA; V: TRBV15; CDR3: CATSRVGEKLFF; DNA: TGTGCCACCAGCAGAGTGGGCGAAAAACTGTTTTTT
D: TRBD1; J: TRBJ2-5; size: NA; V: TRBV6-5; CDR3: CASSSGTGRTQYF; DNA: TGTGCCAGCAGTTCCGGGACAGGGAGGACCCAGTACTTC
D: NA; J: TRBJ1-2; size: NA; V: TRBV19; CDR3: CASRPTATNYGYTF; DNA: TGTGCCAGCCGGCCCACAGCCACTAACTATGGCTACACCTTC
D: NA; J: TRBJ1-5; size: once; V: TRBV2; CDR3: CASSGGGAVGNQPQHF; DNA: TGTGCCAGCAGTGGGGGAGGGGCTGTCGGCAATCAGCCCCAGCATTTT
D: NA; J: TRBJ2-2; size: NA; V: TRBV7-9; CDR3: CASSSQKTANTGELFF; DNA: TGTGCCAGCAGCTCCCAGAAGACAGCGAACACCGGGGAGCTGTTTTTT
D: TRBD2; J: TRBJ2-1; size: few; V: TRBV30; CDR3: CAWAGTSGVAYNEQFF; DNA: TGTGCCTGGGCCGGGACTAGCGGGGTAGCCTACAATGAGCAGTTCTTC
D: TRBD1; J: TRBJ1-2; size: NA; V: TRBV20-1; CDR3: CSASPPPGTGAGGYTF; DNA: TGCAGTGCTAGTCCCCCCCCCGGGACAGGGGCTGGTGGCTACACCTTC
D: TRBD1; J: TRBJ2-7; size: NA; V: TRBV2; CDR3: CASSEVGQGEFYEQYF; DNA: TGTGCCAGCAGTGAAGTGGGACAGGGTGAGTTTTACGAGCAGTACTTC
D: TRBD1; J: TRBJ1-5; size: NA; V: TRBV7-2; CDR3: CASSQQGAWQPQHF; DNA: TGTGCCAGCAGCCAACAGGGGGCTTGGCAGCCCCAGCATTTT
D: TRBD2; J: TRBJ2-7; size: NA; V: TRBV28; CDR3: CASAAGLYEQYF; DNA: TGTGCCAGCGCAGCGGGATTATACGAGCAGTACTTC
D: TRBD1; J: TRBJ1-1; size: NA; V: TRBV4-2; CDR3: CASSPGQGQNTEAFF; DNA: TGTGCCAGCAGCCCAGGACAGGGGCAAAACACTGAAGCTTTCTTT
D: NA; J: TRBJ1-4; size: NA; V: TRBV4-1; CDR3: CASSQEFAPGREKLFF; DNA: TGCGCCAGCAGCCAAGAGTTTGCGCCAGGGAGGGAAAAACTGTTTTTT
D: NA; J: TRBJ1-5; size: NA; V: TRBV4-1; CDR3: CASSQATGLGNQPQHF; DNA: TGCGCCAGCAGCCAGGCCACAGGGTTGGGCAATCAGCCCCAGCATTTT
D: NA; J: TRBJ2-1; size: NA; V: TRBV7-2; CDR3: CASSLMRERQFF; DNA: TGTGCCAGCAGCTTAATGCGGGAAAGGCAGTTCTTC